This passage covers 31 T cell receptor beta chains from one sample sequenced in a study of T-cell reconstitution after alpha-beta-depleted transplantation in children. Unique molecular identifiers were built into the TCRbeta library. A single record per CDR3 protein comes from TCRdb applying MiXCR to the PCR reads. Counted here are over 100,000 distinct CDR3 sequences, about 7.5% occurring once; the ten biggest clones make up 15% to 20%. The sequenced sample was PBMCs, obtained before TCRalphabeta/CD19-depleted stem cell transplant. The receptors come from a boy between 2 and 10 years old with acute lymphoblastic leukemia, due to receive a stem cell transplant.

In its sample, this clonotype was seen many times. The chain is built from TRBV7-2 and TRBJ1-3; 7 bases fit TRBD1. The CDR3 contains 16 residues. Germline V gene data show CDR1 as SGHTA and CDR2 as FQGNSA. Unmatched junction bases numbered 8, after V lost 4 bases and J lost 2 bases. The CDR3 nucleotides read TGTGCCAGCAGCTCACAGGGGACCATGGCTGGAAACACCATATATTTT. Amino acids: CASSSQGTMAGNTIYF. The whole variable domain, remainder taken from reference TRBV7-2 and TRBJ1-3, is GAGVSQSPSNKVTEKGKDVELRCDPISGHTALYWYRQSLGQGLEFLIYFQGNSAPDKSGLPSDRFSAERTGGSVSTLTIQRTQQEDSAVYLCASSSQGTMAGNTIYFGEGSWLTVV.

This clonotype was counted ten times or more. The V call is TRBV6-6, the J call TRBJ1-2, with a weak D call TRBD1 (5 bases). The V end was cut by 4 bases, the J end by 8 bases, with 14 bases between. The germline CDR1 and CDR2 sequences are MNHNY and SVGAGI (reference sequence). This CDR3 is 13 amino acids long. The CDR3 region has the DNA TGTGCCAGCAGTTTCACAGGTTTCGACGGCTACACCTTC. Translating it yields CASSFTGFDGYTF.

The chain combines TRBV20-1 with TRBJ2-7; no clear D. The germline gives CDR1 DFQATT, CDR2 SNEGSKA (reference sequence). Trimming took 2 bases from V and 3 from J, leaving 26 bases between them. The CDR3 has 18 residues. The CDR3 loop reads CSARPLAPQMLPVYEQYF. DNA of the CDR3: TGCAGTGCTAGACCGCTTGCCCCGCAGATGTTACCCGTCTACGAGCAGTACTTC.

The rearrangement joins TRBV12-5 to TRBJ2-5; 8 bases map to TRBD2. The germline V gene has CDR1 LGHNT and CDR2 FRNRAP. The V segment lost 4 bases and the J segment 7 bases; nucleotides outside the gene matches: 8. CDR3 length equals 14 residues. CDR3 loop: CASGSGGSPGTQYF. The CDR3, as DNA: TGTGCTAGTGGTTCGGGGGGGTCACCTGGGACCCAGTACTTC.

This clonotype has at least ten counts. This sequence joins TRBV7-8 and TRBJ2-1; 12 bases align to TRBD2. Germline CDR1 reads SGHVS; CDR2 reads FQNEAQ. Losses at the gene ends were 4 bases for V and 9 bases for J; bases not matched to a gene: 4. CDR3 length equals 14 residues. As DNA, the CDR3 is TGTGCCAGCAGCTGGACTAGCGGGGTCAGTGAGCAGTTCTTC. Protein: CASSWTSGVSEQFF.

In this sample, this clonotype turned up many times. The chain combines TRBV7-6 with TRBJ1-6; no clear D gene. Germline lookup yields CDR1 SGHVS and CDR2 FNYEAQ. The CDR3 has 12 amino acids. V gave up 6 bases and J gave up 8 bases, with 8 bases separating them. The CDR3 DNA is TGTGCCAGCAGAAATTTCGATTCACCCCTCCACTTT. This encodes CASRNFDSPLHF.

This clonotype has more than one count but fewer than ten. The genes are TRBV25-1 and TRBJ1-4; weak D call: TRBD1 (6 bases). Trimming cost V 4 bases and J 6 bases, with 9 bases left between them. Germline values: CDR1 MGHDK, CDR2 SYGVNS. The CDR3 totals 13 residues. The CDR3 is CASSAGVDEKLFF. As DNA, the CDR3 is TGTGCCAGCAGTGCAGGGGTCGATGAAAAACTGTTTTTT.

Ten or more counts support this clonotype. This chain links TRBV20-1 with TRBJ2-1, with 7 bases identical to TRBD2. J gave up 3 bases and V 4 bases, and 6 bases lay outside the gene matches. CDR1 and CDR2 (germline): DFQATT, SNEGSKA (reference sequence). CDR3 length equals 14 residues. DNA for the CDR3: TGCAGTGCTAATCCCGGGACTAACTACAATGAGCAGTTCTTC. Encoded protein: CSANPGTNYNEQFF.

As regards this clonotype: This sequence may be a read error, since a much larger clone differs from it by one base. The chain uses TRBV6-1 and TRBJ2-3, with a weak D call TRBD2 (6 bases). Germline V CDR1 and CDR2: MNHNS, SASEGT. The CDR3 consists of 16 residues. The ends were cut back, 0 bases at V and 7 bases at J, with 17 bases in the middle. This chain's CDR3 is CASSEAGGSAGYTQYF. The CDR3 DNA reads TGTGCCAGCAGTGAAGCGGGGGGTAGTGCGGGCTATACGCAGTATTTT.

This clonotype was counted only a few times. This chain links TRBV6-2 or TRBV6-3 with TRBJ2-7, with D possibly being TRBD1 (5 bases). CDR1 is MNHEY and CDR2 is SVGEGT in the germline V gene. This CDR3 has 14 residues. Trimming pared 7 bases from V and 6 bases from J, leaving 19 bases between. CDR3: CASTLPGRAVEQYF. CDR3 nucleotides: TGTGCCAGCACCCTCCCGGGCAGGGCTGTCGAGCAGTACTTC.

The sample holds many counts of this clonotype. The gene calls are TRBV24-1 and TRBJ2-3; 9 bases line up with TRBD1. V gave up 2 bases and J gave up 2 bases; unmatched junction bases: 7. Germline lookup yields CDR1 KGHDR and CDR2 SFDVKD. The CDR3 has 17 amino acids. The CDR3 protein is CATSDSLTGGHTDTQYF. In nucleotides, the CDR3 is TGTGCCACCAGTGATTCCTTGACAGGGGGTCACACAGATACGCAGTATTTT.

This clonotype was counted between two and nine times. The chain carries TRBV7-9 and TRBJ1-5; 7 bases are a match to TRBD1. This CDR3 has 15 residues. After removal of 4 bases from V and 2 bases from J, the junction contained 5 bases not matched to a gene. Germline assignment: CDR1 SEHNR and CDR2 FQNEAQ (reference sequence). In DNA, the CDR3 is TGTGCCAGCAGCTCCCGAACAGGGGGCAATCAGCCCCAGCATTTT. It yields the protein CASSSRTGGNQPQHF.

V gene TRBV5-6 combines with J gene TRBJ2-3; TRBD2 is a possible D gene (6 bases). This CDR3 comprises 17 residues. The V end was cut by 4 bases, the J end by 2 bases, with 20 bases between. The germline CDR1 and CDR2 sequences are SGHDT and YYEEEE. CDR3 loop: CASSPTLAVGNTDTQYF. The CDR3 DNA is TGTGCCAGCAGCCCAACTTTAGCGGTGGGGAACACAGATACGCAGTATTTT.

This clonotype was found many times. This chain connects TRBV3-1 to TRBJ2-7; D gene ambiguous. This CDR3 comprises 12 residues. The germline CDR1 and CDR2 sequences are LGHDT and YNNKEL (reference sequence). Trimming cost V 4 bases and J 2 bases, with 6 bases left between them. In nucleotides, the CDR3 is TGTGCCAGCAGCCGAGGACCCTACGAGCAGTACTTC. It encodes CASSRGPYEQYF.

CDR3 region: CASSYSGPGQGPKNIQYF. DNA of the CDR3: TGTGCCAGCAGTTACTCAGGCCCGGGACAGGGGCCCAAAAACATTCAGTACTTC. The V gene is TRBV6-5, the J gene TRBJ2-4; 10 bases match TRBD1. V shed 0 bases, J shed 2 bases, and the junction held 7 bases outside the gene matches. Per the germline V gene, CDR1 is MNHEY and CDR2 is SVGAGI. The CDR3 extends over 18 amino acids.

The CDR3 sequence is CSARRGSGAFF. CDR3 DNA sequence: TGCAGTGCTAGAAGGGGGAGTGGAGCTTTCTTT. This chain uses TRBV20-1 with TRBJ1-1; the D gene is possibly TRBD1 (6 bases). The CDR3 is 11 residues long. Trimming stripped 2 bases from V and 10 bases from J, with 11 bases between. The germline CDR1 and CDR2 sequences are DFQATT and SNEGSKA (reference sequence).

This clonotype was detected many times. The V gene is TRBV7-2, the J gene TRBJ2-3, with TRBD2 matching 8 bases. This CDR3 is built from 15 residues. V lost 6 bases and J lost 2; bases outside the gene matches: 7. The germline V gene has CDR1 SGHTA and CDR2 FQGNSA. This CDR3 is CASSTSGVFTDTQYF. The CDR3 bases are TGTGCCAGCAGTACTAGCGGAGTATTCACAGATACGCAGTATTTT.

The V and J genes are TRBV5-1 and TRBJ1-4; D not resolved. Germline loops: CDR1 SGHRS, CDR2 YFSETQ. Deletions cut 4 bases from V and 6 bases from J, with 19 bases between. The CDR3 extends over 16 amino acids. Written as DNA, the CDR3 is TGCGCCAGCAGCAGCTCAGTTAGATGGAACGATGAAAAACTGTTTTTT. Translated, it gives CASSSSVRWNDEKLFF.

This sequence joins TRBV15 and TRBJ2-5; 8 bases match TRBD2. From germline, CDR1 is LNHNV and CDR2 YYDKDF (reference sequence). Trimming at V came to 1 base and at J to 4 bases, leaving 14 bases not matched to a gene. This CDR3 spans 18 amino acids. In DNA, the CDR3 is TGTGCCACCAGCAGAGGGTCCCAGCGGGGGTTGGGGTCAGAGACCCAGTACTTC. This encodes CATSRGSQRGLGSETQYF.

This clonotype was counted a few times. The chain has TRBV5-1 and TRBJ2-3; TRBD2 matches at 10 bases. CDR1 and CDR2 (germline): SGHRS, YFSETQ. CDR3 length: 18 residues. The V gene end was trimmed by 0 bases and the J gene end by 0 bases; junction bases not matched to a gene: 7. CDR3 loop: CASSLGSGGPPSTDTQYF. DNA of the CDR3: TGCGCCAGCAGCTTGGGTAGCGGGGGGCCACCTAGCACAGATACGCAGTATTTT. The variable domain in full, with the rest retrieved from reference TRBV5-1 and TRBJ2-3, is KAGVTQTPRYLIKTRGQQVTLSCSPISGHRSVSWYQQTPGQGLQFLFEYFSETQRNKGNFPGRFSGRQFSNSRSEMNVSTLELGDSALYLCASSLGSGGPPSTDTQYFGPGTRLTVL.

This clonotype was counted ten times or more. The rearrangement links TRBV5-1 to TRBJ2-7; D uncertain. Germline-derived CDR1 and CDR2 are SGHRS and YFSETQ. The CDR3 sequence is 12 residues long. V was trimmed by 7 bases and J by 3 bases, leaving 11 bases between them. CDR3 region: CASAMDGYEQYF. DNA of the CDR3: TGCGCCAGCGCGATGGACGGCTACGAGCAGTACTTC.

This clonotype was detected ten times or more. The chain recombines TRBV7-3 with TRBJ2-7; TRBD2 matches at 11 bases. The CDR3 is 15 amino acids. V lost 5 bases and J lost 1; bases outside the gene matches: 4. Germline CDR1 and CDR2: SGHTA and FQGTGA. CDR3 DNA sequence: TGTGCCAGCAGCCCGGGACTAGCGGATTCCTACGAGCAGTACTTC. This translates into CASSPGLADSYEQYF.

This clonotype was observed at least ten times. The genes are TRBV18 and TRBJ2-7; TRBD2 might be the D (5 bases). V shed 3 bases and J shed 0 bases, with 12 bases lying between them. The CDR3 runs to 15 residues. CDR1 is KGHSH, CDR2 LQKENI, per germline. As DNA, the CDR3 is TGTGCCAGCTCACCGAGTGAAGGGAGCTCCTACGAGCAGTACTTC. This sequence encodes CASSPSEGSSYEQYF.

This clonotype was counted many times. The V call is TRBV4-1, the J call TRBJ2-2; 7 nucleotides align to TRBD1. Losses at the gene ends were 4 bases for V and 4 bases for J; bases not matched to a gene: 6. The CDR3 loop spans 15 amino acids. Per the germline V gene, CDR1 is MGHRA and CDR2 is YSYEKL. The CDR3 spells CASSPRQGGTGELFF. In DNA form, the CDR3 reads TGCGCCAGCAGCCCCAGACAGGGTGGCACCGGGGAGCTGTTTTTT.

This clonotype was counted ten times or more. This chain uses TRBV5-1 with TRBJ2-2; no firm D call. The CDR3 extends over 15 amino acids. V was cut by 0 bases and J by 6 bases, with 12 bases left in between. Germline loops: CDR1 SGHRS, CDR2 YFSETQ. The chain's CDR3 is CASSLGDTGAGELFF. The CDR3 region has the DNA TGCGCCAGCAGCTTGGGTGACACGGGCGCCGGGGAGCTGTTTTTT.

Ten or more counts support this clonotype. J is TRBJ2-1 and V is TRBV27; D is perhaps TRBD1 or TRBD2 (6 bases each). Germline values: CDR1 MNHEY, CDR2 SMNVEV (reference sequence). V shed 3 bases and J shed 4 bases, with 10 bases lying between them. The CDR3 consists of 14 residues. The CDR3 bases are TGTGCCAGCAGTTTGACGGGGGCTTACAATGAGCAGTTCTTC. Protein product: CASSLTGAYNEQFF.

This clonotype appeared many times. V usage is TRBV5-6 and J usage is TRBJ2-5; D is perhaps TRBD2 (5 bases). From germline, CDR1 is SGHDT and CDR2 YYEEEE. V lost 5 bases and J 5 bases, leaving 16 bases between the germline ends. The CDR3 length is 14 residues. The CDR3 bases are TGTGCCAGCAGTGGAGAAAGGGAGTGGGAGACCCAGTACTTC. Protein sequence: CASSGEREWETQYF.

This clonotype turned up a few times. The CDR3 nucleotides read TGTGCCAGCAGTCTAGCGGGGGGTTCGAGAGATACGCAGTATTTT. It yields the protein CASSLAGGSRDTQYF. The chain recombines TRBV6-1 with TRBJ2-3, with 11 bases matching TRBD2. From germline, CDR1 is MNHNS and CDR2 SASEGT. J lost 5 bases, V lost 5 bases, and 6 bases had no gene match. This CDR3 contains 15 residues.

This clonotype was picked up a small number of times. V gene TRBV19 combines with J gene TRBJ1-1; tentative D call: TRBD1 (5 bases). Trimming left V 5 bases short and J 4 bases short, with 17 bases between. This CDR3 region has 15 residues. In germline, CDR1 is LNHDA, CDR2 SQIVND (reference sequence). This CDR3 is CASSLPPGLGTEAFF. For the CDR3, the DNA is TGTGCCAGTAGTCTCCCCCCAGGGCTGGGCACTGAAGCTTTCTTT.

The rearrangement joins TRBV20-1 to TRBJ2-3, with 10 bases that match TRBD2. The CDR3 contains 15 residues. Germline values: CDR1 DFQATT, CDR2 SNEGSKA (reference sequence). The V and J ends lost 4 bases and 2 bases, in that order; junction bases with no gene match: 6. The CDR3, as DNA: TGCAGTGCTAACATAGCGGGGGGTTTCACAGATACGCAGTATTTT. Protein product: CSANIAGGFTDTQYF.

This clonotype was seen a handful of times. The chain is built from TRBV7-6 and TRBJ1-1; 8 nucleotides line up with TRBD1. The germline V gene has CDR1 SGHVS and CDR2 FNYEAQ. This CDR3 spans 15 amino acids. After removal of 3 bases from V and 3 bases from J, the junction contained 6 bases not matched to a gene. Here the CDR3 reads CASSFDRGLDTEAFF. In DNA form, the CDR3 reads TGTGCCAGCAGCTTCGACAGGGGCCTAGACACTGAAGCTTTCTTT.